This is a list of T cell receptor beta chains from one sample in a study of blood T cell repertoires in COVID-19. This table comes from immunoSEQ multiplex PCR, and its TCRdb copy is limited to in-frame clones, with some not included. The sample yields a few hundred thousand clones, roughly 86% seen once. Sequencing used PBMCs or T cells enriched from blood (not recorded which). All receptors derive from a woman aged 50 to 60 who had recovered from COVID-19. The CDR3 runs from the conserved cysteine through the conserved F or W. Fields, in order: J gene, D gene, V gene, clone size, CDR3 protein, CDR3 DNA. A D gene is named only where the DNA matches it firmly. Expanded clones are given a class, and other clones once, few, many or no size at all.

J gene: TRBJ1-4; D gene: .; V gene: TRBV5-4; clone size: .; CDR3 protein: CASSDRLTNEKLFF; CDR3 DNA: TGTGCCAGCAGCGACAGACTAACTAATGAAAAACTGTTTTTT
J gene: TRBJ2-1; D gene: TRBD1; V gene: TRBV18; clone size: .; CDR3 protein: CASSPPLGQGLNEQFF; CDR3 DNA: TGTGCCAGCTCACCACCTTTGGGACAGGGTCTAAATGAGCAGTTCTTC
J gene: TRBJ1-1; D gene: TRBD1; V gene: TRBV13; clone size: .; CDR3 protein: CASSSNYRGGTEAFF; CDR3 DNA: TGTGCCAGCAGCTCGAACTACAGGGGGGGCACTGAAGCTTTCTTT
J gene: TRBJ1-1; D gene: TRBD1; V gene: TRBV7-2; clone size: few; CDR3 protein: CASSLLLTGDAEAFF; CDR3 DNA: TGTGCCAGCAGCTTACTCCTGACAGGGGATGCTGAAGCTTTCTTT
J gene: TRBJ2-6; D gene: TRBD1; V gene: TRBV9; clone size: once; CDR3 protein: CASSPMGTGVNLPGANVLTF; CDR3 DNA: TGTGCCAGCAGCCCGATGGGGACAGGGGTGAATTTACCTGGGGCCAACGTCCTGACTTTC
J gene: TRBJ2-7; D gene: TRBD1; V gene: TRBV10-3; clone size: .; CDR3 protein: CATRGQGAYEQYF; CDR3 DNA: TGTGCCACCCGGGGACAGGGGGCCTACGAGCAGTACTTC
J gene: TRBJ1-1; D gene: TRBD1; V gene: TRBV29-1; clone size: .; CDR3 protein: CSVGLWGQGALAEAFF; CDR3 DNA: TGCAGCGTTGGTTTGTGGGGACAGGGGGCGTTGGCTGAAGCTTTCTTT
J gene: TRBJ2-1; D gene: .; V gene: TRBV19; clone size: .; CDR3 protein: CASSILPSSYNEQFF; CDR3 DNA: TGTGCCAGTAGTATTTTACCGAGCTCCTACAATGAGCAGTTCTTC
J gene: TRBJ1-2; D gene: .; V gene: TRBV28; clone size: .; CDR3 protein: CASTQGYLYGYTF; CDR3 DNA: TGTGCCAGCACTCAGGGATACCTCTATGGCTACACCTTC
J gene: TRBJ2-2; D gene: TRBD1; V gene: TRBV5-6; clone size: .; CDR3 protein: CASSGQARRTGELFF; CDR3 DNA: TGTGCCAGCAGCGGACAGGCGAGGCGGACCGGGGAGCTGTTTTTT
J gene: TRBJ2-7; D gene: TRBD1; V gene: TRBV6-5; clone size: .; CDR3 protein: CAISPGQGDTYEQYF; CDR3 DNA: TGTGCCATCTCCCCGGGACAGGGAGACACCTACGAGCAGTACTTC
J gene: TRBJ1-4; D gene: .; V gene: TRBV23-1; clone size: once; CDR3 protein: CASSHLRVGIEKLFF; CDR3 DNA: TGCGCCAGCAGTCATCTCAGGGTAGGAATTGAAAAACTGTTTTTT
J gene: TRBJ1-3; D gene: TRBD1; V gene: TRBV6-2/TRBV6-3; clone size: once; CDR3 protein: CASSSRNDRAGNTIYF; CDR3 DNA: TGTGCCAGCAGTTCCCGTAATGACAGGGCTGGAAACACCATATATTTT
J gene: TRBJ1-2; D gene: TRBD1; V gene: TRBV28; clone size: .; CDR3 protein: CASSRTQDRGDYGYTF; CDR3 DNA: TGTGCCAGCAGCCGAACCCAAGACAGGGGGGACTATGGCTACACCTTC
J gene: TRBJ1-1; D gene: TRBD1; V gene: TRBV29-1; clone size: .; CDR3 protein: CSVGDFRGLDTEAFF; CDR3 DNA: TGCAGCGTTGGGGACTTCAGGGGGCTCGACACTGAAGCTTTCTTT
J gene: TRBJ1-2; D gene: TRBD1; V gene: TRBV15; clone size: .; CDR3 protein: CATSRGGQNYGYTF; CDR3 DNA: TGTGCCACCAGCAGAGGGGGACAGAACTATGGCTACACCTTC
J gene: TRBJ2-3; D gene: TRBD2; V gene: TRBV28; clone size: .; CDR3 protein: CASSQRLAGLDTQYF; CDR3 DNA: TGTGCCAGCAGTCAGAGACTAGCGGGATTAGATACGCAGTATTTT
J gene: TRBJ2-3; D gene: TRBD2; V gene: TRBV25-1; clone size: .; CDR3 protein: CASSLAGEASDTQYF; CDR3 DNA: TGTGCCAGCAGCCTAGCGGGAGAAGCGTCAGATACGCAGTATTTT
J gene: TRBJ2-3; D gene: .; V gene: TRBV6-6; clone size: .; CDR3 protein: CASYLQLGYTDTQYF; CDR3 DNA: TGTGCCAGCTATCTCCAACTAGGATACACAGATACGCAGTATTTT
J gene: TRBJ2-7; D gene: .; V gene: TRBV5-5; clone size: .; CDR3 protein: CASSHSYEQYF; CDR3 DNA: TGTGCCAGCAGCCATAGTTACGAGCAGTACTTC
J gene: TRBJ2-3; D gene: .; V gene: TRBV6-1; clone size: once; CDR3 protein: CASSEDPSRGTQYF; CDR3 DNA: TGTGCCAGCAGTGAAGACCCCAGTCGCGGTACGCAGTATTTT
J gene: TRBJ2-1; D gene: TRBD2; V gene: TRBV5-4; clone size: .; CDR3 protein: CASSDPGTRSNNEQFF; CDR3 DNA: TGTGCCAGCAGCGACCCCGGGACTAGAAGTAACAATGAGCAGTTCTTC
J gene: TRBJ2-3; D gene: .; V gene: TRBV2; clone size: few; CDR3 protein: CASSAVSGTDTQYF; CDR3 DNA: TGTGCCAGCAGTGCGGTCTCTGGCACAGATACGCAGTATTTT
J gene: TRBJ2-5; D gene: TRBD2; V gene: TRBV23-1; clone size: .; CDR3 protein: CASSHLGSGIKGETQYF; CDR3 DNA: TGCGCCAGCAGTCACCTCGGGAGCGGGATTAAAGGAGAGACCCAGTACTTC
J gene: TRBJ2-3; D gene: TRBD2; V gene: TRBV27; clone size: .; CDR3 protein: CASSFGTRHLASSSTDTQYF; CDR3 DNA: TGTGCCAGCAGTTTTGGGACTAGACATCTAGCCTCTTCTAGCACAGATACGCAGTATTTT
J gene: TRBJ2-7; D gene: TRBD2; V gene: TRBV10-3; clone size: .; CDR3 protein: CAISPGTSSYEQYF; CDR3 DNA: TGTGCCATCTCCCCCGGGACTAGTTCCTACGAGCAGTACTTC
J gene: TRBJ1-3; D gene: TRBD1; V gene: TRBV5-1; clone size: .; CDR3 protein: CASSLDSGQLNTIYF; CDR3 DNA: TGCGCCAGCAGCTTGGATTCGGGACAGCTAAACACCATATATTTT
J gene: TRBJ2-1; D gene: .; V gene: TRBV5-6; clone size: .; CDR3 protein: CASSFDRISFYNEQFF; CDR3 DNA: TGTGCCAGCAGCTTCGACAGGATCAGCTTTTACAATGAGCAGTTCTTC
J gene: TRBJ2-3; D gene: .; V gene: TRBV2; clone size: .; CDR3 protein: CASSEGGDADTQYF; CDR3 DNA: TGTGCCAGCAGTGAAGGGGGGGACGCAGATACGCAGTATTTT
J gene: TRBJ1-1; D gene: TRBD1; V gene: TRBV20-1; clone size: .; CDR3 protein: CSKTGWTEAFF; CDR3 DNA: TGCAGCAAGACAGGGTGGACTGAAGCTTTCTTT
J gene: TRBJ1-2; D gene: .; V gene: TRBV7-9; clone size: .; CDR3 protein: CASSFVGANYGYTF; CDR3 DNA: TGTGCCAGCAGCTTTGTTGGAGCTAACTATGGCTACACCTTC
J gene: TRBJ2-1; D gene: TRBD2; V gene: TRBV5-4; clone size: .; CDR3 protein: CASSLIGGGLGNEQFF; CDR3 DNA: TGTGCCAGCAGCTTAATTGGGGGAGGGCTTGGTAATGAGCAGTTCTTC
J gene: TRBJ1-5; D gene: .; V gene: TRBV6-1; clone size: .; CDR3 protein: CASSDRGPGQPQHF; CDR3 DNA: TGTGCCAGCAGTGACAGGGGCCCGGGTCAGCCCCAGCATTTT
J gene: TRBJ2-5; D gene: .; V gene: TRBV5-6; clone size: .; CDR3 protein: CASSWSNQETQYF; CDR3 DNA: TGTGCCAGCAGCTGGAGCAACCAAGAGACCCAGTACTTC